The T cell receptor beta chain under discussion was sequenced for a study of beta chain features in type 1 diabetes. Looking at the study overall: Examination spanned about 99 million sorted cells from all samples.

Reverse transcription of all isolated RNA meant that expressed TCRB transcripts were sequenced. Using immunoSEQ multiplex PCR, the repertoire was profiled, and TCRdb retains in-frame clones only, with some absent. The sample has about 290,000 clones, approximately 8% seen once; the top ten hold more than 1%. CDR1 and CDR2 from the germline V gene are SNHLY and FYNNEI. V lost 4 bases, J lost 6 bases, and 5 bases lay in between. The CDR3 sequence is 11 residues long. Via the markers CD45RO/CCR7/CD25/CD127/CD95/CD27, stem cell-like memory, regulatory, central memory and naive CD4+ cells were sorted. The gene calls are TRBV2 and TRBJ2-3; no definite D call. The sample consisted of central memory CD4+ T cells from blood. The TCR comes from a young woman in good health. The chain's CDR3 is CASSGLDTQYF. In DNA form, the CDR3 reads TGTGCCAGCAGTGGCCTTGATACGCAGTATTTT.